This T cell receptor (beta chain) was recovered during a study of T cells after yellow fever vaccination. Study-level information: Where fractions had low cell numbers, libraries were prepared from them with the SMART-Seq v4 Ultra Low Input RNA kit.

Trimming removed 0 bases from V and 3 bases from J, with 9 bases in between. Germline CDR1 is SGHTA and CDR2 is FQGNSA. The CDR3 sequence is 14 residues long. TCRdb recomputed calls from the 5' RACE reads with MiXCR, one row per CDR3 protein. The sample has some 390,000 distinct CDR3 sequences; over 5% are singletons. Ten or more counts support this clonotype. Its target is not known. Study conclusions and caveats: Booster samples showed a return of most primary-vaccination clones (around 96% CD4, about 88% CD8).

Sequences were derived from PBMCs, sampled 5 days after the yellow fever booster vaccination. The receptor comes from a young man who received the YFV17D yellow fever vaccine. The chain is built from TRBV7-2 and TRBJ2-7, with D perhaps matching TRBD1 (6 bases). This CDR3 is CASSLAPGDYEQYF. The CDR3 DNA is TGTGCCAGCAGCTTAGCGCCAGGGGACTACGAGCAGTACTTC.